The 2 T cell receptor beta chains in this list originate from one sample, sequenced in a study of cytomegalovirus exposure and HLA in healthy donors. The protocol was immunoSEQ multiplex PCR, while the TCRdb copy is restricted to in-frame clones and leaves out a portion. The sample has about 130,000 clones; around nine tenths are singletons. Sequenced sample: PBMCs. The receptor set was obtained from a man in his thirties or forties in good health and CMV-seronegative.

The rearrangement joins TRBV29-1 to TRBJ2-7, with a tentative D call TRBD2 (5 bases). CDR1 and CDR2 (germline): SQVTM, ANQGSEA. V lost 5 bases and J 4 bases, leaving 12 bases between the germline ends. The CDR3 is made up of 12 amino acids. CDR3 amino acids: CSVSGVFYEQYF. CDR3 DNA: TGCAGCGTTTCCGGGGTCTTTTACGAGCAGTACTTC.

The V gene is TRBV6-5, the J gene TRBJ2-1, with a possible D match to TRBD2 (6 bases). Germline CDR1 MNHEY, CDR2 SVGAGI. CDR3 length equals 14 residues. V gave up 4 bases and J gave up 5 bases, with 12 bases separating them. The CDR3 region has the DNA TGTGCCAGCAGTTTAGGACTACCGGACAATGAGCAGTTCTTC. It yields the protein CASSLGLPDNEQFF.